This entry lists 21 T cell receptor beta chains sequenced from one sample in a study of T cell responses to AZD1222 COVID-19 vaccine. The table came from immunoSEQ multiplex PCR; TCRdb's copy has only in-frame clones and leaves some out. Of about 100,000 clones listed, approximately 90% were seen once; the top ten hold just over 8%. The sample consisted of peripheral blood, taken 28 days after the second AZD1222 dose. The receptors originated from an adult who received the AZD1222 COVID-19 vaccine.

V gene TRBV2 combines with J gene TRBJ2-1, with 12 bases that match TRBD2. The CDR3 runs 17 residues. V lost 5 bases and J lost 4; bases outside the gene matches: 9. Germline CDR1 SNHLY, CDR2 FYNNEI. CDR3 DNA: TGTGCCAGCAGTAGATTTTCTAGCGGGAGGGCTTACAATGAGCAGTTCTTC. This translates into CASSRFSSGRAYNEQFF.

The V call is TRBV5-1, the J call TRBJ1-1; unclear D gene. Trimming removed 5 bases from V and 1 base from J, with 9 bases in between. Germline loops: CDR1 SGHRS, CDR2 YFSETQ. The length of the CDR3 is 13 residues. CDR3 residues: CASRTGSNTEAFF. As DNA, the CDR3 is TGCGCCAGCAGGACGGGCTCGAACACTGAAGCTTTCTTT. Full variable domain (remainder filled in from reference TRBV5-1 and TRBJ1-1): KAGVTQTPRYLIKTRGQQVTLSCSPISGHRSVSWYQQTPGQGLQFLFEYFSETQRNKGNFPGRFSGRQFSNSRSEMNVSTLELGDSALYLCASRTGSNTEAFFGQGTRLTVV.

About this clone: The junction departs from the called germline gene at one end, perhaps through a read error. This chain joins TRBV5-1 and TRBJ2-6; 8 positions match TRBD1. The germline V gene encodes CDR1 SGHRS and CDR2 YFSETQ. There are 16 residues in the CDR3. The CDR3 protein is CASSLGGQGGSNVLTF. CDR3 coding DNA: TGCGCCAGCAGCTTGGGAGGACAGGGTGGGTCCAACGTCCTGACTTTC.

This chain connects TRBV24-1 to TRBJ2-2; 7 bases are a match to TRBD2. CDR1 is KGHDR and CDR2 is SFDVKD in the germline V gene. Trimming at V came to 2 bases and at J to 2 bases, leaving 4 bases not matched to a gene. The CDR3 runs 16 residues. The CDR3 here is CATSDSLATNTGELFF. CDR3 bases: TGTGCCACCAGTGATTCACTAGCGACAAACACCGGGGAGCTGTTTTTT.

J is TRBJ1-5 and V is TRBV7-2; weak D call: TRBD1 (6 bases). The ends were cut back, 1 base at V and 5 bases at J, with 12 bases in the middle. Germline CDR1 and CDR2: SGHTA and FQGNSA. The CDR3 has 15 residues. This chain's CDR3 is CASSLEGGPDQPQHF. CDR3 coding DNA: TGTGCCAGCAGCTTAGAGGGGGGGCCCGATCAGCCCCAGCATTTT. Full variable domain (outside the CDR3, taken from reference TRBV7-2 and TRBJ1-5): GAGVSQSPSNKVTEKGKDVELRCDPISGHTALYWYRQSLGQGLEFLIYFQGNSAPDKSGLPSDRFSAERTGGSVSTLTIQRTQQEDSAVYLCASSLEGGPDQPQHFGDGTRLSIL.

The chain is built from TRBV6-5 and TRBJ1-4; 8 nucleotides agree with TRBD1. The germline V gene encodes CDR1 MNHEY and CDR2 SVGAGI. V trimming: 6 bases; J trimming: 3 bases; junction bases outside the gene matches: 6. The CDR3 loop spans 15 amino acids. CDR3 nucleotide sequence: TGTGCCAGCAGCCTTGGACAGGGAGCTAATGAAAAACTGTTTTTT. It yields the protein CASSLGQGANEKLFF.

The rearrangement links TRBV11-2 to TRBJ2-6, with D hard to call. The CDR3 extends over 15 amino acids. Germline V gives CDR1 SGHAT, CDR2 FQNNGV. V gave up 5 bases and J gave up 0 bases, with 8 bases separating them. DNA for the CDR3: TGTGCCAGCAGCCACCCCGACTCTGGGGCCAACGTCCTGACTTTC. Translating it yields CASSHPDSGANVLTF.

The chain combines TRBV7-6 with TRBJ2-1; 7 bases line up with TRBD1. The CDR3 covers 15 residues. Trimming at V came to 0 bases and at J to 5 bases, leaving 4 bases not matched to a gene. The germline gives CDR1 SGHVS, CDR2 FNYEAQ. CDR3: CASSLAETGNNEQFF. The CDR3, as DNA: TGTGCCAGCAGCTTAGCGGAGACAGGGAACAATGAGCAGTTCTTC.

V and J are TRBV27 and TRBJ2-1, with D possibly being TRBD2 (6 bases). V was cut by 1 base and J by 6 bases, with 16 bases left in between. Germline CDR1 reads MNHEY; CDR2 reads SMNVEV (reference sequence). The CDR3 sequence is 16 residues long. CDR3 amino acids: CASSLYPGLGGNEQFF. The CDR3 nucleotides read TGTGCCAGCAGTTTATACCCCGGCCTGGGAGGCAATGAGCAGTTCTTC.

This sequence joins TRBV5-1 and TRBJ2-1, with a weak D call TRBD2 (6 bases). The CDR3 is made up of 14 amino acids. CDR1 SGHRS and CDR2 YFSETQ come from the germline V gene. With 5 bases removed from V and 7 bases from J, the gap between germline ends came to 16 bases. The CDR3 here is CASRRGVGGNEQFF. CDR3 in DNA: TGCGCCAGCAGGAGAGGTGTAGGAGGGAATGAGCAGTTCTTC. The complete variable domain, with remaining parts taken from reference TRBV5-1 and TRBJ2-1, reads KAGVTQTPRYLIKTRGQQVTLSCSPISGHRSVSWYQQTPGQGLQFLFEYFSETQRNKGNFPGRFSGRQFSNSRSEMNVSTLELGDSALYLCASRRGVGGNEQFFGPGTRLTVL.

J is TRBJ1-1 and V is TRBV7-3; no clear D gene. The CDR3 has 13 residues. Germline assignment: CDR1 SGHTA and CDR2 FQGTGA. The V end lost 1 base, the J end lost 4 bases, and 7 bases lay between the germline ends. DNA of the CDR3: TGTGCCAGCAGCTTAAATCTGGGCACTGAAGCTTTCTTT. Translation gives CASSLNLGTEAFF.

The rearrangement links TRBV2 to TRBJ1-5; maybe TRBD1 (5 bases). Trimming left V 2 bases short and J 9 bases short, with 17 bases between. This CDR3 is 15 amino acids long. Germline V lookup: CDR1 SNHLY, CDR2 FYNNEI. The CDR3 nucleotides read TGTGCCAGCAGTGAAAGGGGATCTTCGTCCTCGCCCCAGCATTTT. Its protein is CASSERGSSSSPQHF.

The genes are TRBV5-1 and TRBJ2-7, with TRBD2 matching over 8 bases. The germline V gene encodes CDR1 SGHRS and CDR2 YFSETQ. The CDR3 has 17 amino acids. V was pared by 4 bases and J by 6 bases, with 18 bases of the junction left unmatched. CDR3 sequence (DNA): TGCGCCAGCAGCCTCCGGCGGGAGGACCGTATCGCCCTCGAGCAGTACTTC. Translating it yields CASSLRREDRIALEQYF.

This chain links TRBV9 with TRBJ2-5; D gene unclear. V was pared by 0 bases and J by 5 bases, with 5 bases between. This CDR3 has 12 residues. The V gene's germline CDR1 is SGDLS and CDR2 YYNGEE. Here the CDR3 DNA reads TGTGCCAGCAGCGTAGCGGGTGAGACCCAGTACTTC. Protein sequence: CASSVAGETQYF.

J is TRBJ2-7 and V is TRBV20-1, with a weak D call TRBD1 (6 bases). The germline CDR1 and CDR2 sequences are DFQATT and SNEGSKA (reference sequence). The V and J ends lost 5 bases and 4 bases respectively, with 9 bases between them. This CDR3 contains 11 residues. DNA of the CDR3: TGCAGTGCTGTACAGGGTTACGAGCAGTACTTC. Protein product: CSAVQGYEQYF.

This clone was counted between two and nine times. This chain links TRBV28 with TRBJ1-2; D ambiguous. The CDR3 runs 13 residues. Per germline, CDR1 MDHEN and CDR2 SYDVKM. V lost 2 bases to trimming and J lost 1 base, with 5 bases between them. The CDR3 DNA reads as TGTGCCAGCAGTTTAGAAAGTAACTATGGCTACACCTTC. Its translation: CASSLESNYGYTF.

This rearrangement joins TRBV2 to TRBJ2-2; D call uncertain. The length of the CDR3 is 14 residues. V was shortened by 8 bases and J by 1 base, with 11 bases between the two germline ends. Germline V gene sequence: CDR1 SNHLY, CDR2 FYNNEI. The DNA of the CDR3 is TGTGCCAGCGCTGGACCCCGGAACACCGGGGAGCTGTTTTTT. Its translation is CASAGPRNTGELFF.

The rearrangement uses TRBV20-1 and TRBJ1-5; D gene ambiguous. The CDR3 extends over 11 amino acids. From germline, CDR1 is DFQATT and CDR2 SNEGSKA (reference sequence). V was clipped by 2 bases and J by 9 bases, with 8 bases between them. The CDR3 loop is CSARSGTPQHF. The CDR3 region has the DNA TGCAGTGCTAGAAGCGGAACGCCCCAGCATTTT.

The sample holds one count of this clone. The J gene is TRBJ2-7, the V gene TRBV6-5, with a tentative D call TRBD1 (6 bases). The CDR3 is made up of 15 amino acids. In germline, CDR1 is MNHEY, CDR2 SVGAGI. Trimming shortened V by 6 bases and J by 2 bases, and 17 bases separated the two germline ends. DNA for the CDR3: TGTGCCAGCAGGTCGACCGGGACAAAGACCTACGAGCAGTACTTC. Amino acids: CASRSTGTKTYEQYF.

The chain is built from TRBV5-1 and TRBJ1-6; 10 bases match TRBD1. There are 14 residues in the CDR3. Germline CDR1 and CDR2: SGHRS and YFSETQ. This CDR3 is CAAGTGEFNSPLHF. CDR3 bases: TGCGCAGCCGGGACAGGGGAATTTAATTCACCCCTCCACTTT.

The chain is built from TRBV30 and TRBJ2-1, with 14 bases aligning to TRBD2. The CDR3 runs 14 residues. Germline CDR1 GTSNPN, CDR2 SVGIG (reference sequence). V dropped 3 bases and J dropped 5; count of bases not matched to a gene: 0. The CDR3, as DNA: TGTGCCTGGAGGGGACTAGCGGGAGACAATGAGCAGTTCTTC. This codes for CAWRGLAGDNEQFF.